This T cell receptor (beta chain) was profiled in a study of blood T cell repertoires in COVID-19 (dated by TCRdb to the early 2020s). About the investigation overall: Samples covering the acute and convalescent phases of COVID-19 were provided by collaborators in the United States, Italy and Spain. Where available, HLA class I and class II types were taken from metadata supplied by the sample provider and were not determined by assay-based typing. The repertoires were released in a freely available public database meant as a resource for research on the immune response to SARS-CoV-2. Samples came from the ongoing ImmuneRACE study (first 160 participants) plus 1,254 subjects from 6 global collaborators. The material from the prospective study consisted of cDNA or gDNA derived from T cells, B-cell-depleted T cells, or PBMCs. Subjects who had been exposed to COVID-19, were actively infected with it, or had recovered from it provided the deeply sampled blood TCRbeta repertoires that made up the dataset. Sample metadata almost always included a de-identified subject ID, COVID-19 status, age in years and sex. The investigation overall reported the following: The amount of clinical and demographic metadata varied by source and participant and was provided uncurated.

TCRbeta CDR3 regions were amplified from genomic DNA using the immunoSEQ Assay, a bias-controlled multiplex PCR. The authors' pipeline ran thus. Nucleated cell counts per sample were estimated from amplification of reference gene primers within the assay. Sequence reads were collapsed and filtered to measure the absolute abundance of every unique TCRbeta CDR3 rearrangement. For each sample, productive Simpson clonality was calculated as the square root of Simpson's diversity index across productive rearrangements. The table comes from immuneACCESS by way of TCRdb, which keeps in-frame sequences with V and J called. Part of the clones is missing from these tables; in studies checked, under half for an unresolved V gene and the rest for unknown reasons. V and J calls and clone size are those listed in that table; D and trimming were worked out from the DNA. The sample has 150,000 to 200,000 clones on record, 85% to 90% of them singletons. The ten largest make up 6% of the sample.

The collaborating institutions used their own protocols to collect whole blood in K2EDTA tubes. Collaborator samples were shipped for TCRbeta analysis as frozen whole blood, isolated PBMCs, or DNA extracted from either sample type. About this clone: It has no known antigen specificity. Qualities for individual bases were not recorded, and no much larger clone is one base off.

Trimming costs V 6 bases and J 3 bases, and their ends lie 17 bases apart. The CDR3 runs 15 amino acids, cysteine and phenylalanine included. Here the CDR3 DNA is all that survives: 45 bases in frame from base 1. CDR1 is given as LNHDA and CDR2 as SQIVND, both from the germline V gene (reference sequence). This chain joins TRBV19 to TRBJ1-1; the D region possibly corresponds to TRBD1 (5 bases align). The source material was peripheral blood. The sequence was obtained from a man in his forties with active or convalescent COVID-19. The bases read TGTGCCAGTAGAACCGACAGCGCCGTTTACACTGAAGCTTTCTTT. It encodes CASRTDSAVYTEAFF.